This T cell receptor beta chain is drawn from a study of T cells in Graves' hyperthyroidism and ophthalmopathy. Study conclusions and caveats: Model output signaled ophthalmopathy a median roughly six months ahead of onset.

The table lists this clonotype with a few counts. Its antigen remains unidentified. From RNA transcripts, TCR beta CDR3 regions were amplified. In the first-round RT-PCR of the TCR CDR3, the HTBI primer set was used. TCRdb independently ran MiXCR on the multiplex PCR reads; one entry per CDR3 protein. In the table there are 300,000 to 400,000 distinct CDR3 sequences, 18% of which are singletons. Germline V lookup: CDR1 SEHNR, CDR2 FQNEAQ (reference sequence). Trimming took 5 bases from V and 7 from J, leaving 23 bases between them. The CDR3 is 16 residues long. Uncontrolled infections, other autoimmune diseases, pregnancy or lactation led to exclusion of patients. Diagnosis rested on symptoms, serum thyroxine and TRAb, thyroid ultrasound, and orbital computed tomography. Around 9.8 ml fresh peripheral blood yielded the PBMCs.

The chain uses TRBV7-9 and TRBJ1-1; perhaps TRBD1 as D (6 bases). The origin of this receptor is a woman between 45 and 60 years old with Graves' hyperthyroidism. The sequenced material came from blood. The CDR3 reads CASSQQKYRDYNEAFF. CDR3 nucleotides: TGTGCCAGCAGCCAACAGAAGTACAGGGATTACAATGAAGCTTTCTTT.